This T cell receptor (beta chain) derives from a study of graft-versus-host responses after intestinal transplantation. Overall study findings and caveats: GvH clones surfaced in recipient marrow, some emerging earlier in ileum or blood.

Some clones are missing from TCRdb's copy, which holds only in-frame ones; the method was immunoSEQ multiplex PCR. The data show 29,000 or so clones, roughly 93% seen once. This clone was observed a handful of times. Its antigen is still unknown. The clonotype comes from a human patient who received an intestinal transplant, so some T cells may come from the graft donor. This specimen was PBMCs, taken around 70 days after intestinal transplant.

CDR3 amino acids: CSTTGTGDSGELFF. In DNA form, the CDR3 reads TGCAGCACGACCGGGACAGGGGACTCCGGGGAGCTGTTTTTT. The chain joins TRBV29-1 to TRBJ2-2, with 10 bases fitting TRBD1. Trimming cost V 8 bases and J 6 bases; bases outside gene matches: 9. This CDR3 comprises 14 residues. CDR1 SQVTM and CDR2 ANQGSEA come from the germline V gene.